The clone carrying this T cell receptor (beta chain) was seen many times. Its specificity is not known. The entry originates in a study of T-cell reconstitution after alpha-beta-depleted transplantation in children. Study-wide results and caveats: T-cell counts and diversity at one year following transplant were attributed mainly to newly produced T cells. Some patients owed their high day-60 TCRbeta diversity to surviving recipient T cells and thymic progenitors. Two months or so post-transplant, alpha-beta T cells reportedly derived from several hundred expanded graft clones.

The CDR3 consists of 16 residues. Germline trimming cut 1 base from V and 5 bases from J; bases unmatched to any gene: 7. Unique molecular identifiers were built into the TCRbeta library. TCRdb itself ran the PCR reads through MiXCR, one entry per CDR3 protein. The sample contains 200,000 to 250,000 distinct CDR3 sequences, around 7.8% of which appear only once. This material consisted of PBMCs, mostly from graft donor cells, taken 180 days after TCRalphabeta/CD19-depleted stem cell transplant. The sequence was obtained from a male patient between 10 and 17 years old who had a stem cell transplant for acute lymphoblastic leukemia, so the T cells may come from the graft donor. V is TRBV12-3 or TRBV12-4 and J is TRBJ2-2, with 7 nucleotides matching TRBD2. The CDR3 bases are TGTGCCAGCAGTTTAGGTCTAGCGGAGATTACCGGGGAGCTGTTTTTT. It encodes CASSLGLAEITGELFF.